The clone carrying this T cell receptor (beta chain) was seen ten or more times. Its antigen is as yet unknown. The CDR3 is 11 amino acids. Trimming stripped 1 base from V and 10 bases from J, with 7 bases between. From germline, CDR1 is LGHNT and CDR2 FRNRAP. One entry per CDR3 protein, called by TCRdb with MiXCR from the reads. The sample consists of over 450,000 distinct CDR3 sequences, approximately 11% of them appearing once. These data originate in a study of T cell repertoires in cytomegalovirus infection. As for the study in general: From public TCR beta signatures came an indication of both CMV infection and matching HLA type.

Notes on the study in general: Within the response measured ex vivo, HLA-C-restricted CMV-specific TCR beta clonotypes were dominant. CMV carriers with the relevant HLA were identified by cumulative public TCR beta family frequency.

Sequenced material: PBMCs. J is TRBJ1-1 and V is TRBV12-5; D unclear. The source of this sequence is a human donor in good health (CMV status not recorded). Some clones in this sample may be carry-over from other donors' samples. The CDR3 DNA follows: TGTGCTAGTGGTTTGGCCCGCGTAGCTTTCTTT. Amino acids: CASGLARVAFF.